Below, 9 T cell receptor beta chains from the same sample are listed, as sequenced in a study of blood T cell repertoires in COVID-19. The method was immunoSEQ multiplex PCR; TCRdb's version includes in-frame clones alone and lacks a portion of them. The sample has about 140,000 clones; 80% to 90% are singletons. Sequenced input: peripheral blood. These receptors all stem from a woman between 50 and 59 years old with acute or convalescent COVID-19.

This chain links TRBV7-3 with TRBJ2-7; 8 bases map to TRBD1. Germline V gene data show CDR1 as SGHTA and CDR2 as FQGTGA. With V trimmed by 3 bases and J by 2 bases, 12 bases remained unmatched. There are 17 residues in the CDR3. CDR3 loop: CASSLTGADSGPYEQYF. In nucleotides, the CDR3 is TGTGCCAGCAGCTTGACAGGGGCGGACAGTGGCCCCTACGAGCAGTACTTC. The full variable domain, completed using reference TRBV7-3 and TRBJ2-7, is GAGVSQTPSNKVTEKGKYVELRCDPISGHTALYWYRQSLGQGPEFLIYFQGTGAADDSGLPNDRFFAVRPEGSVSTLKIQRTERGDSAVYLCASSLTGADSGPYEQYFGPGTRLTVT.

V is TRBV3-1 (or the pseudogene TRBV3-2) and J is TRBJ2-5, with 12 bases aligning to TRBD1. The trim removed 3 bases at V and 4 bases at J, leaving 12 bases unmatched. The CDR3 is 18 amino acids. Germline CDR1 LGHDT, CDR2 YNNKEL (reference sequence). CDR3 residues: CASSQLLWPGQGAETQYF. The CDR3, as DNA: TGTGCCAGCAGCCAGCTTTTGTGGCCGGGACAGGGGGCAGAGACCCAGTACTTC.

The rearrangement links TRBV7-2 to TRBJ1-5; no clear D gene. Deletions cut 6 bases from V and 3 bases from J, with 9 bases between. This CDR3 region has 13 residues. Per the germline V gene, CDR1 is SGHTA and CDR2 is FQGNSA. CDR3 nucleotides: TGTGCCAGCAGGCCCACGGTCAATCAGCCCCAGCATTTT. This translates into CASRPTVNQPQHF.

The V call is TRBV4-2, the J call TRBJ1-6, with D uncertain. The germline V gene has CDR1 LGHNA and CDR2 YNFKEQ. V lost 0 bases and J lost 3, with 12 bases in between. The CDR3 has 17 residues. The CDR3 here is CASSQDTTAIYNSPLHF. The DNA of the CDR3 is TGTGCCAGCAGCCAAGACACTACGGCCATCTATAATTCACCCCTCCACTTT.

The rearrangement links TRBV6-1 to TRBJ1-2; 7 bases are shared with TRBD1. V lost 0 bases, J lost 3 bases, and 1 base stayed unmatched. CDR1 MNHNS and CDR2 SASEGT come from the germline V gene. This CDR3 is 14 amino acids long. Here the CDR3 DNA reads TGTGCCAGCAGTGAAGCCAGGGGGGACTATGGCTACACCTTC. This codes for CASSEARGDYGYTF.

This chain connects TRBV4-1 to TRBJ1-6; 7 nucleotides align to TRBD1. The germline gives CDR1 MGHRA, CDR2 YSYEKL. V was clipped by 5 bases and J by 6 bases; unmatched bases: 7. The CDR3 is made up of 15 amino acids. The CDR3 is CASSAQGTVNSPLHF. DNA of the CDR3: TGCGCCAGCAGCGCACAGGGGACAGTTAATTCACCCCTCCACTTT.

The V and J genes are TRBV10-1 and TRBJ2-1, with TRBD2 matching over 8 bases. Germline V gives CDR1 WNHNN, CDR2 SYGVQD (reference sequence). The CDR3 runs to 14 residues. The V gene end was trimmed by 6 bases and the J gene end by 3 bases; junction bases not matched to a gene: 4. The CDR3, as DNA: TGCGCCAGCAGCCCCGGGACTAGCTACAATGAGCAGTTCTTC. The encoded protein is CASSPGTSYNEQFF.

The gene calls are TRBV6-2 or TRBV6-3 and TRBJ2-3; 13 bases fit TRBD2. With V trimmed by 4 bases and J by 6 bases, 7 bases remained unmatched. The CDR3 has 16 residues. CDR1 is MNHEY and CDR2 is SVGEGT in the germline V gene. The DNA of the CDR3 is TGTGCCAGCAGTTCCCGGCGACTAGCGGGGGGTGATACGCAGTATTTT. Amino acids: CASSSRRLAGGDTQYF.

The chain combines TRBV5-6 with TRBJ2-1, with D possibly TRBD1 on 6 matching bases. Trimming stripped 4 bases from V and 1 base from J, with 9 bases between. Germline lookup yields CDR1 SGHDT and CDR2 YYEEEE. The CDR3 contains 14 residues. The CDR3 nucleotides are TGTGCCAGCAGCCGCAGGGGATCCTACAATGAGCAGTTCTTC. This encodes CASSRRGSYNEQFF.